What follows are 2 T cell receptor beta chains derived from one specimen sequenced in a study of T cells in Graves' hyperthyroidism and ophthalmopathy. Amplification of TCR beta CDR3 regions was performed using RNA transcripts as template. TCR CDR3 regions were first amplified by RT-PCR with HTBI primers. Using its own MiXCR run on the multiplex PCR reads, TCRdb lists one record per CDR3 protein. The sample has 500,000 to 800,000 distinct CDR3 sequences; around 15% are singletons. The sample comprised blood. Receptor source: a woman between 45 and 65 years old with Graves' ophthalmopathy.

The chain links TRBV20-1 to TRBJ2-1, with TRBD2 as a possible D gene (5 bases). Trimming cost V 0 bases and J 10 bases, with 16 bases left between them. The CDR3 extends over 14 amino acids. Germline V gene sequence: CDR1 DFQATT, CDR2 SNEGSKA (reference sequence). The CDR3 reads CSARDYHGGREQFF. The DNA of the CDR3 is TGCAGTGCTAGAGATTATCACGGAGGTCGGGAGCAGTTCTTC.

The chain is built from TRBV6-1 and TRBJ2-6, with D perhaps matching TRBD1 (6 bases). The CDR3 extends over 16 amino acids. Trimming removed 6 bases from V and 1 base from J, with 13 bases in between. Germline V gene data show CDR1 as MNHNS and CDR2 as SASEGT. CDR3 amino acids: CASSRQERSGANVLTF. In nucleotides, the CDR3 is TGTGCCAGCAGCCGACAGGAGAGGTCTGGGGCCAACGTCCTGACTTTC.